Listed here are 4 T cell receptor beta chains from one sample, sequenced in a study of T cell changes during pregnancy in multiple sclerosis. Using immunoSEQ multiplex PCR, the repertoire was profiled, and TCRdb retains in-frame clones only, with some absent. The repertoire holds 50,000 to 60,000 clones, with approximately 91% as singletons. Sequencing was performed on CD4+ T cells from peripheral blood mononuclear cells, taken in the first trimester of pregnancy. All receptors come from a female donor with multiple sclerosis, enrolled in a pregnancy study.

The V and J genes are TRBV5-1 and TRBJ2-1; D gene uncertain. This CDR3 is built from 14 residues. The germline CDR1 and CDR2 sequences are SGHRS and YFSETQ. V lost 1 base and J lost 7, with 12 bases in between. This CDR3 is CASSLNSRANEQFF. CDR3 nucleotide sequence: TGCGCCAGCAGCTTGAATTCTAGAGCGAATGAGCAGTTCTTC.

The rearrangement links TRBV27 to TRBJ1-5, with 10 bases fitting TRBD1. This CDR3 contains 17 residues. The J segment lost 1 base and the V segment lost 6 bases, leaving 9 bases of the junction unmatched. Per germline, CDR1 MNHEY and CDR2 SMNVEV (reference sequence). The CDR3 region is CASSPTGGRWSNQPQHF. DNA for the CDR3: TGTGCCAGCAGCCCGACAGGGGGCCGCTGGAGCAATCAGCCCCAGCATTTT.

The rearrangement links TRBV7-3 to TRBJ2-6, with D tentatively TRBD1 (7 bases). Germline V gives CDR1 SGHTA, CDR2 FQGTGA. V was shortened by 2 bases and J by 0 bases, with 20 bases between the two germline ends. The CDR3 is 20 amino acids. The chain's CDR3 is CASSLLGIGGGASGANVLTF. CDR3 coding DNA: TGTGCCAGCAGCTTATTGGGGATTGGAGGGGGCGCCTCTGGGGCCAACGTCCTGACTTTC.

The chain combines TRBV4-2 with TRBJ2-1; D is possibly TRBD2 (5 bases). Trimming took off 0 bases at V and 2 bases at J, with 14 bases between the two ends. This CDR3 has 17 amino acids. The germline CDR1 and CDR2 sequences are LGHNA and YNFKEQ. Written as DNA, the CDR3 is TGTGCCAGCAGCCAAGAAATTTCGGGGTTCACCTACAATGAGCAGTTCTTC. Protein sequence: CASSQEISGFTYNEQFF.